A single sample gave rise to the 13 T cell receptor beta chains below, sequenced in a study of T cell repertoires in cytomegalovirus infection (dated by TCRdb to about 2019). The sample's treatment or condition, from its label and the paper: in vitro stimulation with specific CMV peptide epitopes to enrich CMV-specific T cells. Their target antigens are unknown. Sequencing used an Illumina HiSeq 1500. In TCRdb, the public reads were trimmed at Q25 with fastp and aligned with MiXCR, with productive beta chains retained. Every CDR3 protein is listed once, alongside the most common genes and DNA of its rows. The table for this sample lists about 280,000 distinct CDR3 sequences; approximately 22% of them were counted only once. The ten largest clones take up approximately 19% of the sample. Specimen: cultured PBMCs, collected from culture after CMV antigen stimulation. The source is a human donor in good health (CMV status not recorded). Some clones in this sample may be carry-over from other donors' samples.

There are many counts of this clonotype. This rearrangement joins TRBV11-3 to TRBJ2-1; 13 nucleotides line up with TRBD2. Trimming removed 4 bases from V and 6 bases from J; junction bases left unmatched: 6. The CDR3 is 16 amino acids. CDR1 and CDR2 from the germline V gene are SGHNT and YENEEA. CDR3 protein: CASSSGLAGVRNEQFF. The CDR3 bases are TGTGCCAGCAGCTCCGGACTAGCGGGAGTCCGCAATGAGCAGTTCTTC.

This clonotype was found many times. V gene TRBV7-8 combines with J gene TRBJ1-1, with a weak D call TRBD1 (5 bases). In germline, CDR1 is SGHVS, CDR2 FQNEAQ. V dropped 2 bases and J dropped 2 bases, with 9 bases sitting between them. The CDR3 length is 14 residues. CDR3 loop: CASSLSGSNTEAFF. The CDR3 DNA reads TGTGCCAGCAGCTTATCAGGGTCTAACACTGAAGCTTTCTTT.

The chain has TRBV6-6 and TRBJ2-3; D ambiguous. V was clipped by 0 bases and J by 2 bases, with 12 bases between them. The CDR3 has 16 amino acids. Germline V gene data show CDR1 as MNHNY and CDR2 as SVGAGI (reference sequence). The CDR3, as DNA: TGTGCCAGCAGTTACTCGCACTTCCTACACACAGATACGCAGTATTTT. This gives the protein CASSYSHFLHTDTQYF.

This chain connects TRBV5-5 to TRBJ1-5; 8 bases are a match to TRBD1. V lost 4 bases to trimming and J lost 2 bases; unmatched junction nucleotides: 8. The CDR3 totals 16 residues. Germline-derived CDR1 and CDR2 are SGHKS and YYEKEE (reference sequence). The CDR3 DNA reads as TGTGCCAGCAGCCAAGCAGAACAGGGGGGCAATCAGCCCCAGCATTTT. Its protein product is CASSQAEQGGNQPQHF.

This clonotype has only a few counts. The chain uses TRBV6-6 and TRBJ2-1; 9 nucleotides match TRBD2. The CDR3 loop spans 12 amino acids. The ends lost 6 bases at V and 10 bases at J; junction bases unmatched: 4. Germline CDR1 reads MNHNY; CDR2 reads SVGAGI (reference sequence). The DNA of the CDR3 is TGTGCCAGCAGACTAGCGGGTACGGAGCAGTTCTTC. Its translation is CASRLAGTEQFF.

The count of this clonotype is one. The CDR3 bases are TGTGCCAGCCGCAATAGCTTGTTCGGGGAGCTGTTTTTT. It codes for CASRNSLFGELFF. The V gene is TRBV7-9, the J gene TRBJ2-2; no definite D call. Per germline, CDR1 SEHNR and CDR2 FQNEAQ (reference sequence). The CDR3 extends over 13 amino acids. The V gene lost 8 bases and the J gene lost 7 bases, with 14 bases spanning the gap.

This clonotype was detected many times. This chain connects TRBV7-6 to TRBJ2-1; 8 nucleotides align to TRBD2. CDR3 length: 16 amino acids. The V segment lost 1 base and the J segment 5 bases; nucleotides outside the gene matches: 7. The V gene's germline CDR1 is SGHVS and CDR2 FNYEAQ. The CDR3 loop reads CASSLGQGLADNEQFF. The CDR3 DNA reads TGTGCCAGCAGCTTAGGCCAAGGACTAGCCGACAATGAGCAGTTCTTC.

The table lists this clonotype with a few counts. The chain joins TRBV5-1 to TRBJ2-5; D perhaps matches TRBD1 (5 bases). The CDR3 runs to 14 residues. CDR1 is SGHRS and CDR2 is YFSETQ in the germline V gene. V lost 0 bases and J 4 bases, leaving 10 bases between the germline ends. The CDR3 is CASSLVLGAETQYF. CDR3 DNA sequence: TGCGCCAGCAGCTTGGTTTTAGGGGCAGAGACCCAGTACTTC.

Regarding this clonotype: A single base separates this from a much larger clone, so it may be a read error. V is TRBV7-8 and J is TRBJ1-1; possible D gene TRBD1, 5 bases. Germline CDR1 is SGHVS and CDR2 is FQNEAQ. V was pared by 5 bases and J by 6 bases, with 13 bases between. The CDR3 length is 13 residues. Here the CDR3 reads CASSHRSGSEAFF. DNA of the CDR3: TGTGCCAGCAGCCACAGGTCTGGCTCTGAAGCTTTCTTT.

The chain has TRBV27 and TRBJ2-7; no reliable D call. The V end lost 2 bases, the J end lost 3 bases, and 8 bases lay between the germline ends. CDR3 length equals 13 residues. The germline CDR1 and CDR2 sequences are MNHEY and SMNVEV (reference sequence). CDR3 in amino acids: CASSLVGFYEQYF. CDR3 in DNA: TGTGCCAGCAGTTTAGTGGGATTCTACGAGCAGTACTTC.

This clonotype has a count of ten or more. V is TRBV11-2 and J is TRBJ1-2; D not resolved. Trimming took 1 base from V and 0 from J, leaving 6 bases between them. The CDR3 contains 14 residues. Germline CDR1 and CDR2: SGHAT and FQNNGV. The CDR3 here is CASSLGLPNYGYTF. The CDR3 DNA follows: TGTGCCAGCAGCTTAGGCTTGCCTAACTATGGCTACACCTTC.

The CDR3 DNA follows: TGTGCCAGCAGTGAGGGGACCGCGGGTGAAGCTTTCTTT. Its protein product is CASSEGTAGEAFF. V is TRBV2 and J is TRBJ1-1; D possibly corresponds to TRBD1 (5 bases). In germline, CDR1 is SNHLY, CDR2 FYNNEI. CDR3 length equals 13 residues. Between the trimmed V and J ends, which lost 3 bases and 7 bases, there was a span of 12 bases.

CDR3 region: CASSDNKNTEAFF. The CDR3, as DNA: TGTGCCAGCAGCGATAATAAGAACACTGAAGCTTTCTTT. The chain links TRBV12-3 or TRBV12-4 to TRBJ1-1; no firm D call. Trimming removed 6 bases at V and 1 base at J, with 9 bases between. The CDR3 covers 13 residues.